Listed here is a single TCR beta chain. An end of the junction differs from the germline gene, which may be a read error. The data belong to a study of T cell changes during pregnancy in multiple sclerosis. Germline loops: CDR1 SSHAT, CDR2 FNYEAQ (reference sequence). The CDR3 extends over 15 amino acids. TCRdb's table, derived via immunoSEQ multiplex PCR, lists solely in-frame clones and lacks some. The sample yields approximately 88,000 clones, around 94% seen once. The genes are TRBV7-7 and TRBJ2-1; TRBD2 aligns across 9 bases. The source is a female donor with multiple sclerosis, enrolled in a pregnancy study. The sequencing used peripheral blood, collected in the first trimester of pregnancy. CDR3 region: CASSPRLAVRNEQFF. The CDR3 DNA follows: TGTGCTAGCAGCCCACGACTAGCGGTTCGCAATGAGCAGTTCTTC.